A few counts support the clone carrying this TCR beta chain. These data come from a study of T cells after yellow fever vaccination. Germline V gene lookup returns CDR1 SGHTA and CDR2 FQGNSA. Trimming stripped 3 bases from V and 12 bases from J, with 13 bases between. The CDR3 covers 12 residues. Synthesis of TCR cDNA relied on 5'RACE template switching, which attached a universal primer site and UMIs. TCRdb analysed the 5' RACE reads with MiXCR anew, one entry per CDR3 protein. The data contain more than 350,000 distinct CDR3 sequences, around 10% of them singletons. V gene TRBV7-2 combines with J gene TRBJ2-3; the D is unclear. The sequencing used PBMCs, collected on the day of the first yellow fever vaccination. The TCR sequence derives from a man between 18 and 35 years old who received the YFV17D yellow fever vaccine. The CDR3 here is CASSFDSTSQYF. The CDR3 nucleotides are TGTGCCAGCAGCTTTGACTCGACATCTCAGTATTTT.